In this sample, the clone carrying this TCR beta chain turned up many times. The antigen is unknown. V shed 6 bases and J 3 bases; nucleotides not matched to a gene: 8. Per the germline V gene, CDR1 is SEHNR and CDR2 is FQNEAQ (reference sequence). The CDR3 runs 16 residues. The data belong to a study of response to subunit inactivated influenza vaccine. TCRdb used MiXCR to reprocess the RT-PCR reads, holding one entry per CDR3 protein. This table holds 400,000 to 650,000 distinct CDR3 sequences, approximately 6.9% found once. Study findings and constraints: Few additional T cells are recruited per seasonal influenza vaccination, authors suggested.

The chain combines TRBV7-9 with TRBJ2-1; 10 bases are shared with TRBD2. The sequence derives from a man aged 50-75 years who received an inactivated influenza vaccine. The sample was PBMCs from blood, taken around 2 years after vaccination. CDR3 nucleotide sequence: TGTGCCAGCAGTTTAAGGACTAGCGGACTCTACAATGAGCAGTTCTTC. This translates into CASSLRTSGLYNEQFF.